This T cell receptor beta chain derives from a study of cytomegalovirus exposure and HLA in healthy donors. About the research overall: As released early, the data held 70 million to 100 million unique TCRs from HLA-typed donors.

With regard to this clone: The antigen is not known.

Study-level findings and limits: Generally TCR sequences proved uncommon, though certain public TCRs appeared in numerous donors. Reportedly, fewer N-insertions than the approximately 700-donor mean appeared in an Asian-associated ancestry cluster in a later analysis. Later work found that TCR association rates differed between HLA loci; DRB1 had the most and HLA-C the fewest.

Primers for the PCR totalled 60 Vbeta and 13 Jbeta. TCRdb's table, derived via immunoSEQ multiplex PCR, lists solely in-frame clones and lacks some. The data show some 130,000 clones, around 73% seen once. The CDR3 loop spans 13 amino acids. The V and J ends lost 2 bases and 4 bases respectively, with 8 bases between them. The germline CDR1 and CDR2 sequences are SGHTA and FQGNSA. Sequenced material: PBMCs. The TCR comes from a female donor in good health and CMV-seronegative. The chain carries TRBV7-2 and TRBJ2-5; D not resolved. CDR3 coding DNA: TGTGCCAGCAGCTTACCAGAGCGAGAGACCCAGTACTTC. This codes for CASSLPERETQYF.